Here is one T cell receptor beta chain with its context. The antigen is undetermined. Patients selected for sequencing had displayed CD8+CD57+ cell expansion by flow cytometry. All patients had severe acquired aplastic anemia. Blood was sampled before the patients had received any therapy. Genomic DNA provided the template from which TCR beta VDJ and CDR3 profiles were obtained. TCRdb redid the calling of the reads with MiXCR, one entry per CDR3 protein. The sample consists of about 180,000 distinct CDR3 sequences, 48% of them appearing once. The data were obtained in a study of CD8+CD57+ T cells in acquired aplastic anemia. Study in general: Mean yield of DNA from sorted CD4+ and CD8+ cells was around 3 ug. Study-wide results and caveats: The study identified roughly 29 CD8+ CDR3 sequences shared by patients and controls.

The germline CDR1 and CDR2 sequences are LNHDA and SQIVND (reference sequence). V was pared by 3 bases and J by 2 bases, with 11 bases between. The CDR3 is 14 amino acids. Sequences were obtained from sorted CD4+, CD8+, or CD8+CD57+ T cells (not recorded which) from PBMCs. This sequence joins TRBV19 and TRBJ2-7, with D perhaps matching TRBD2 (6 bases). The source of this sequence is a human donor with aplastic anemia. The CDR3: CASSIGGVTYEQYF. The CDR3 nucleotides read TGTGCCAGTAGTATCGGAGGGGTGACCTACGAGCAGTACTTC.